This entry concerns a single TCR beta chain. Different DNA sequences within this sample yield the same CDR3. This sample was taken from a study of cytomegalovirus exposure and HLA in healthy donors. Use of 60 Vbeta and 13 Jbeta primers characterized the PCR. TCRdb's table, derived via immunoSEQ multiplex PCR, lists solely in-frame clones and lacks some. The sample has 90,000 to 110,000 clones; approximately 79% are singletons. The CDR3 covers 12 residues. Germline V lookup: CDR1 SNHLY, CDR2 FYNNEI. V shed 6 bases and J shed 6 bases, with 9 bases lying between them. The chain links TRBV2 to TRBJ1-5; D is possibly TRBD1 (5 bases). The source is a man younger than 40 in good health and CMV-seropositive. The sequenced sample consisted of PBMCs. The CDR3 nucleotides are TGTGCCAGCAGCCAGGGTGCTCAGCCCCAGCATTTT. Translating gives CASSQGAQPQHF.